These T cell receptor beta chains were read from a single sample in a study of PD-1 blockade in classical Hodgkin lymphoma. Sequencing used immunoSEQ multiplex PCR; TCRdb keeps in-frame clones, though not all of them. The sample includes roughly 100,000 clones, approximately 89% seen only once; the top ten take under 20%. This specimen consisted of peripheral blood mononuclear cells (PBMCs), obtained before the fourth cycle of nivolumab. These receptors were taken from a human donor with classical Hodgkin lymphoma. CDR3s include the opening cysteine and the closing phenylalanine or tryptophan. The D gene is left open where the match is weak. Clone size appears in some rows only: once, few, many, or a class for an expanded clone.

15	TRBV18	TRBJ2-5	TRBD2	NA	CASSPPGREGETQYF	TGTGCCAGCTCACCACCGGGCAGGGAGGGAGAGACCCAGTACTTC
15	TRBV19	TRBJ1-5	TRBD1	once	CASIPGQGPGQPQHF	TGTGCCAGTATCCCGGGACAGGGTCCAGGGCAGCCCCAGCATTTT
15	TRBV12-5	TRBJ2-1	TRBD1	few	CASSAGTGGGNEQFF	TGTGCTAGTTCGGCCGGGACAGGGGGCGGTAATGAGCAGTTCTTC
15	TRBV5-1	TRBJ2-7	TRBD2	NA	CASSLISGRAGEQYF	TGCGCCAGCAGCTTGATAAGCGGGAGGGCCGGCGAGCAGTACTTC
17	TRBV15	TRBJ2-1	TRBD2	NA	CATSSTRSGGYNVEQFF	TGTGCCACCAGCAGCACTCGGTCGGGGGGATACAATGTAGAGCAGTTCTTC
13	TRBV19	TRBJ2-1	NA	NA	CASSIIGYNEQFF	TGTGCCAGTAGTATCATCGGCTACAATGAGCAGTTCTTC
12	TRBV6-5	TRBJ2-2	NA	once	CARPRDTGELFF	TGTGCCAGACCCCGGGACACCGGGGAGCTGTTTTTT
13	TRBV9	TRBJ2-7	TRBD1	once	CASSGDRAYEQYF	TGTGCCAGCAGCGGGGACAGGGCCTACGAGCAGTACTTC
17	TRBV11-2	TRBJ2-1	NA	NA	CASSISPSGKAYNEQFF	TGTGCCAGCAGCATATCGCCTAGTGGGAAAGCCTACAATGAGCAGTTCTTC
17	TRBV5-8	TRBJ2-1	NA	NA	CASSLLSRDGPYNEQFF	TGTGCCAGCAGCTTACTCAGCCGGGACGGGCCCTACAATGAGCAGTTCTTC
16	TRBV11-2	TRBJ2-6	TRBD1	NA	CASSLLDRAGANVLTF	TGTGCCAGCAGCTTACTCGACAGGGCCGGGGCCAACGTCCTGACTTTC
16	TRBV11-2	TRBJ1-2	TRBD1	NA	CASSLGGQGARYGYTF	TGTGCCAGCAGCTTAGGGGGACAGGGGGCTAGGTATGGCTACACCTTC
13	TRBV29-1	TRBJ2-1	NA	NA	CSPRLVSSNEQFF	TGCAGCCCGCGACTAGTGTCAAGCAATGAGCAGTTCTTC
15	TRBV7-7	TRBJ2-5	TRBD2	NA	CASSPQTSGQETQYF	TGTGCTAGCAGCCCGCAAACTAGCGGCCAAGAGACCCAGTACTTC
14	TRBV19	TRBJ2-7	NA	NA	CASSTSVVQGEQYF	TGTGCCAGTAGTACCTCAGTGGTCCAGGGGGAGCAGTACTTC
14	TRBV7-2	TRBJ1-2	TRBD1	NA	CASSFTTGLGGYTF	TGTGCCAGCAGCTTCACGACAGGGTTGGGAGGCTACACCTTC
15	TRBV19	TRBJ1-5	TRBD1	NA	CATRGDRVQGQPQHF	TGTGCCACCAGAGGAGACAGGGTGCAGGGTCAGCCCCAGCATTTT
15	TRBV5-6	TRBJ2-7	NA	once	CASSGAVKGPYEQYF	TGTGCCAGCAGCGGGGCGGTAAAGGGGCCCTACGAGCAGTACTTC
14	TRBV28	TRBJ2-7	TRBD2	NA	CAIHASGGTYEQYF	TGTGCCATCCACGCTAGCGGGGGGACCTACGAGCAGTACTTC
17	TRBV28	TRBJ2-1	TRBD2	NA	CASSLFGTSDSYNEQFF	TGTGCCAGCAGTTTATTCGGGACTAGCGACTCCTACAATGAGCAGTTCTTC
16	TRBV28	TRBJ1-4	NA	once	CASSFGGARTNEKLFF	TGTGCCAGCAGTTTTGGGGGGGCGCGGACTAATGAAAAACTGTTTTTT
16	TRBV4-3	TRBJ2-7	NA	once	CASSRNRDPSSYEQYF	TGCGCCAGCAGTCGAAACCGGGACCCGAGCTCCTACGAGCAGTACTTC
15	TRBV7-2	TRBJ1-1	NA	NA	CASSFQQGLNTEAFF	TGTGCCAGCAGCTTTCAACAGGGCCTGAACACTGAAGCTTTCTTT
15	TRBV4-3	TRBJ1-2	NA	NA	CASSQKEGAGYGYTF	TGCGCCAGCAGCCAAAAAGAAGGGGCTGGCTATGGCTACACCTTC
15	TRBV10-3	TRBJ2-7	NA	NA	CAISETGGATYEQYF	TGTGCCATCAGTGAGACGGGCGGAGCAACCTACGAGCAGTACTTC
16	TRBV7-8	TRBJ2-1	TRBD2	few	CASSSRLAGLSNEQFF	TGTGCCAGCAGCTCAAGACTAGCGGGATTAAGCAATGAGCAGTTCTTC
17	TRBV10-1	TRBJ2-2	NA	NA	CASSESNKLWGPGELFF	TGCGCCAGCAGTGAGTCGAATAAGCTTTGGGGGCCCGGGGAGCTGTTTTTT
15	TRBV28	TRBJ2-5	TRBD2	NA	CASKRSGSGGETQYF	TGTGCCAGCAAGCGCAGCGGGTCGGGGGGAGAGACCCAGTACTTC
15	TRBV30	TRBJ2-2	NA	NA	CAWTDQSPNTGELFF	TGTGCCTGGACCGACCAATCCCCGAACACCGGGGAGCTGTTTTTT
14	TRBV25-1	TRBJ2-7	TRBD1	NA	CASSEYRGRNEQYF	TGTGCCAGCAGTGAATATAGGGGGCGGAACGAGCAGTACTTC
16	TRBV2	TRBJ2-7	TRBD2	NA	CASSGPTSGSSYEQYF	TGTGCCAGCAGTGGTCCTACTAGCGGGAGCTCCTACGAGCAGTACTTC
13	TRBV30	TRBJ1-3	NA	NA	CAWDTRAGGTIYF	TGTGCCTGGGACACCAGGGCCGGAGGCACCATATATTTT
17	TRBV7-9	TRBJ2-1	NA	NA	CASSLSGLQSSYNEQFF	TGTGCCAGCAGCTTAAGTGGGCTCCAGAGCTCCTACAATGAGCAGTTCTTC
15	TRBV11-2	TRBJ1-1	NA	once	CASSLNPLGATEAFF	TGTGCCAGCAGCTTAAACCCCCTCGGGGCAACTGAAGCTTTCTTT
15	TRBV5-5	TRBJ1-1	TRBD1	NA	CASSSWTGGFTEAFF	TGTGCCAGCAGCTCTTGGACAGGGGGCTTCACTGAAGCTTTCTTT
14	TRBV11-2	TRBJ1-1	TRBD1	NA	CASSSHRGIAEAFF	TGTGCCAGCAGCTCCCACAGGGGAATCGCTGAAGCTTTCTTT